The source of this TCR beta chain is a study of shared clonotypes between healthy human individuals. Repertoires were generated with immunoSEQ multiplex PCR, while TCRdb's copy carries only in-frame clones and drops some. This table holds 2 million to 2.5 million clones, 85% to 95% found once. With regard to this clone: Its matching antigen is unknown.

Regarding the study as a whole: Generation of non-shared clonotypes was less probable than generation of clonotypes shared by all four donors.

The CDR3 extends over 17 amino acids. This clonotype originated in a man aged 18 to 30 in good health. Some clones in this sample may be carry-over from other donors' samples. The sequencing input was naive CD4+ T cells from PBMCs. This sample's subset: CD45RA+ positively selected. The gene calls are TRBV1 and TRBJ2-3; the D segment call TRBD2 is taken from the table without a DNA check. TRBV1 constitutes a pseudogene. The CDR3 here is CTSSQGGELRRVYTQYF. In nucleotides, the CDR3 is TGCACCAGCAGCCAAGGAGGGGAGCTAAGGAGGGTTTATACGCAGTATTTT.